These 24 T cell receptor beta chains came from one sample sequenced in a study of response to subunit inactivated influenza vaccine. TCRdb used MiXCR to reprocess the RT-PCR reads, holding one entry per CDR3 protein. The sample lists about 700,000 distinct CDR3 sequences, approximately 14% occurring once. This sample comprised PBMCs from blood, obtained approximately 15 days before vaccination. The receptor source for this set is a man aged 45-65 years who received an inactivated influenza vaccine.

This rearrangement joins TRBV28 to TRBJ2-7; D not resolved. The germline gives CDR1 MDHEN, CDR2 SYDVKM. This CDR3 comprises 11 residues. The V and J ends lost 6 bases and 2 bases respectively, with 5 bases between them. The CDR3 region has the DNA TGTGCCAGCAGACGGGCCTACGAGCAGTACTTC. Translation gives CASRRAYEQYF.

This clonotype was counted ten times or more. This chain links TRBV12-3 or TRBV12-4 with TRBJ2-2; TRBD1 might be the D (6 bases). This CDR3 is 15 amino acids long. Trimming left V 7 bases short and J 2 bases short, with 14 bases between. The CDR3 DNA reads as TGTGCCAGCACCTGGGCAGGGGATAACACCGGGGAGCTGTTTTTT. Protein product: CASTWAGDNTGELFF.

Ten or more counts support this clonotype. The genes are TRBV12-3 or TRBV12-4 and TRBJ2-7; TRBD1 might be the D (5 bases). CDR3 size: 15 residues. The germline V and J ends were trimmed by 3 bases and 0 bases, with 12 bases remaining between them. The CDR3, as DNA: TGTGCCAGCAGTTTGAGTCCCCAGGGCTCCTACGAGCAGTACTTC. Its translation is CASSLSPQGSYEQYF.

This chain connects TRBV27 to TRBJ2-7, with D possibly TRBD2 on 6 matching bases. The CDR3 is 14 amino acids. Trimming shortened V by 5 bases and J by 4 bases, and 15 bases separated the two germline ends. The germline CDR1 and CDR2 sequences are MNHEY and SMNVEV (reference sequence). CDR3 nucleotide sequence: TGTGCCAGCAGTCCCGCGGCGGGAAGGTACGAGCAGTACTTC. Protein product: CASSPAAGRYEQYF.

This clonotype was seen a few times. J is TRBJ2-5 and V is TRBV29-1; 8 nucleotides align to TRBD2. CDR1 and CDR2 (germline): SQVTM, ANQGSEA. The CDR3 is made up of 14 amino acids. V lost 4 bases, J lost 4 bases, and 8 bases stayed unmatched. CDR3: CSVAGGGGLETQYF. The CDR3, as DNA: TGCAGCGTTGCGGGTGGCGGGGGGTTAGAGACCCAGTACTTC.

This clonotype occurred a few times. The V and J genes are TRBV28 and TRBJ1-5; no definite D call. CDR3 size: 16 residues. Germline V lookup: CDR1 MDHEN, CDR2 SYDVKM. The ends were cut back, 6 bases at V and 2 bases at J, with 17 bases in the middle. The DNA for the CDR3 is TGTGCCAGCAGGAAGATCCTGGGAAGAGGCAATCAGCCCCAGCATTTT. Protein sequence: CASRKILGRGNQPQHF. The variable domain in full, with the rest retrieved from reference TRBV28 and TRBJ1-5, is DVKVTQSSRYLVKRTGEKVFLECVQDMDHENMFWYRQDPGLGLRLIYFSYDVKMKEKGDIPEGYSVSREKKERFSLILESASTNQTSMYLCASRKILGRGNQPQHFGDGTRLSIL.

This clonotype was found a few times. The V and J genes are TRBV29-1 and TRBJ2-7; 12 bases are a match to TRBD2. The CDR3 loop spans 14 amino acids. CDR1 and CDR2 from the germline V gene are SQVTM and ANQGSEA. V dropped 0 bases and J dropped 10; count of bases not matched to a gene: 7. The CDR3 sequence is CSVEELAGGTKQYF. The DNA for the CDR3 is TGCAGCGTTGAAGAACTAGCGGGGGGAACCAAACAGTACTTC.

The table lists this clonotype with a few counts. The chain employs TRBV20-1 and TRBJ2-3; no clear D gene. CDR1 is DFQATT and CDR2 is SNEGSKA in the germline V gene (reference sequence). V was pared by 3 bases and J by 3 bases, with 16 bases between. This CDR3 is built from 15 residues. In DNA, the CDR3 is TGCAGTGCTAGTGGAGTAGCCCCCAATACAGATACGCAGTATTTT. This codes for CSASGVAPNTDTQYF.

This clonotype was counted only a few times. V is TRBV5-6 and J is TRBJ2-5; 8 bases are shared with TRBD2. The germline V gene encodes CDR1 SGHDT and CDR2 YYEEEE. The CDR3 spans 13 residues. The V segment lost 6 bases and the J segment 3 bases; nucleotides outside the gene matches: 4. For the CDR3, the DNA is TGTGCCAGCACCATAGCGGGAAAAGAGACCCAGTACTTC. Its protein is CASTIAGKETQYF.

This rearrangement joins TRBV7-2 to TRBJ1-2; D uncertain. Germline V lookup: CDR1 SGHTA, CDR2 FQGNSA. The CDR3 consists of 13 residues. V was pared by 2 bases and J by 0 bases, with 4 bases between. The CDR3 region is CASSLKANYGYTF. The CDR3 coding sequence is TGTGCCAGCAGCTTAAAAGCTAACTATGGCTACACCTTC.

This clonotype was seen a few times. The chain has TRBV10-3 and TRBJ2-3; 7 nucleotides align to TRBD1. The CDR3 covers 15 residues. Trimming cost V 10 bases and J 5 bases; bases outside gene matches: 15. Per the germline V gene, CDR1 is ENHRY and CDR2 is SYGVKD. DNA for the CDR3: TGTGCCAGCCGAACCGGGACAGAACGAGGAGATACGCAGTATTTT. Amino acids: CASRTGTERGDTQYF.

This clonotype has more than one count but fewer than ten. The chain uses TRBV21-1 and TRBJ1-3. TRBV21-1 is a listed pseudogene. This CDR3 is 14 amino acids long. The CDR3 protein is CASSPQRSGNTIYF. Written as DNA, the CDR3 is TGTGCCAGCAGCCCACAGCGCTCTGGAAACACCATATATTTT.

This clonotype was picked up a small number of times. This chain joins TRBV10-3 and TRBJ2-6; D gene uncertain. Looked up from germline, CDR1 is ENHRY and CDR2 is SYGVKD. The CDR3 runs 16 residues. With 3 bases removed from V and 0 bases from J, the gap between germline ends came to 9 bases. The CDR3 DNA reads TGTGCCATCAGTGACCTAACCGGCTCTGGGGCCAACGTCCTGACTTTC. It yields the protein CAISDLTGSGANVLTF.

Remarks on this clonotype: A much bigger clone sits one base away, suggesting this may be a read error. The J gene is TRBJ2-7, the V gene TRBV19; TRBD2 is a possible D gene (5 bases). Germline V gene lookup returns CDR1 LNHDA and CDR2 SQIVND (reference sequence). The CDR3 is 12 residues long. The V and J ends lost 7 bases and 0 bases respectively, with 7 bases between them. The CDR3 region has the DNA TGTGCCAGTATCGGGGACTCCTACGAGCAGTACTTC. Translating it yields CASIGDSYEQYF.

V gene TRBV5-1 combines with J gene TRBJ2-2; TRBD1 matches 9 bases. In germline, CDR1 is SGHRS, CDR2 YFSETQ. There are 16 residues in the CDR3. Trimming took 0 bases from V and 7 from J; bases not matched to a gene: 7. CDR3 in amino acids: CASSLAGQGSGGELFF. The CDR3, as DNA: TGCGCCAGCAGCTTGGCGGGACAGGGAAGTGGCGGGGAGCTGTTTTTT.

This clonotype turned up a few times. The rearrangement links TRBV15 to TRBJ2-5; D remains ambiguous. The CDR3 sequence is 15 residues long. The ends were cut back, 5 bases at V and 0 bases at J, with 13 bases in the middle. CDR1 is LNHNV, CDR2 YYDKDF, per germline (reference sequence). In nucleotides, the CDR3 is TGTGCCACCAGCCTAAAAGTAGGTTACCAAGAGACCCAGTACTTC. Its translation is CATSLKVGYQETQYF. Supplemented by reference TRBV15 and TRBJ2-5, the full variable domain reads DAMVIQNPRYQVTQFGKPVTLSCSQTLNHNVMYWYQQKSSQAPKLLFHYYDKDFNNEADTPDNFQSRRPNTSFCFLDIRSPGLGDTAMYLCATSLKVGYQETQYFGPGTRLLVL.

The sample holds many counts of this clonotype. Written as DNA, the CDR3 is TGCAGTGCTAGAAAGGGAGAGACCCAGTACTTC. It yields the protein CSARKGETQYF. The rearrangement links TRBV20-1 to TRBJ2-5, with D hard to call. The V end lost 2 bases, the J end lost 4 bases, and 5 bases lay between the germline ends. The CDR3 length is 11 residues. Per the germline V gene, CDR1 is DFQATT and CDR2 is SNEGSKA (reference sequence).

This clonotype was seen only a few times. DNA of the CDR3: TGTGCCAGCAGCTACGAGACAGGGGTGGGCAATGAGCAGTTCTTC. Protein sequence: CASSYETGVGNEQFF. The chain is built from TRBV7-2 and TRBJ2-1; 8 bases line up with TRBD1. Germline V gives CDR1 SGHTA, CDR2 FQGNSA. The junction had 8 bases not matched to a gene; V was cut back by 4 bases and J by 6 bases. The CDR3 is 15 amino acids.

This chain links TRBV7-8 with TRBJ1-3; D uncertain. V lost 2 bases to trimming and J lost 0 bases, with 11 bases between them. The CDR3 runs to 16 residues. Germline assignment: CDR1 SGHVS and CDR2 FQNEAQ. The chain's CDR3 is CASSLLSPSSGNTIYF. The CDR3 coding sequence is TGTGCCAGCAGCTTATTGTCTCCGAGCTCTGGAAACACCATATATTTT.

The chain recombines TRBV5-1 with TRBJ2-1; D unclear. The CDR3 has 15 residues. Germline loops: CDR1 SGHRS, CDR2 YFSETQ. V lost 3 bases, J lost 2 bases, and 12 bases lay in between. CDR3 coding DNA: TGCGCCAGCAGCTCAAACCCCGCCACCTACAATGAGCAGTTCTTC. This translates into CASSSNPATYNEQFF.

V is TRBV7-9 and J is TRBJ2-3; 7 bases are shared with TRBD1. V trimming: 5 bases; J trimming: 5 bases; junction bases outside the gene matches: 7. Per germline, CDR1 SEHNR and CDR2 FQNEAQ (reference sequence). The CDR3 runs 14 residues. The CDR3 nucleotides are TGTGCCAGCAGCATAACAGGGGCCCTAGATACGCAGTATTTT. As protein: CASSITGALDTQYF.

This clonotype was seen more than once but under ten times. The chain uses TRBV10-3 and TRBJ2-5; 9 nucleotides line up with TRBD1. This CDR3 spans 13 amino acids. Per the germline V gene, CDR1 is ENHRY and CDR2 is SYGVKD. V shed 9 bases, J shed 2 bases, and the junction held 4 bases outside the gene matches. CDR3 sequence: CAIQGAGQETQYF. CDR3 nucleotide sequence: TGTGCCATACAGGGGGCAGGACAAGAGACCCAGTACTTC.

The table lists this clonotype with many counts. The rearrangement uses TRBV10-3 and TRBJ1-5, with 7 positions matching TRBD1. Germline CDR1 reads ENHRY; CDR2 reads SYGVKD. This CDR3 comprises 14 residues. Trimming cost V 4 bases and J 5 bases; bases outside gene matches: 5. The CDR3 DNA follows: TGTGCCATCAGTGCCCAGGGGGAAGATCAGCCCCAGCATTTT. It specifies CAISAQGEDQPQHF.

This clonotype was observed once. The gene calls are TRBV20-1 and TRBJ2-4, with 9 bases identical to TRBD2. V dropped 2 bases and J dropped 2; count of bases not matched to a gene: 7. Germline CDR1 reads DFQATT; CDR2 reads SNEGSKA (reference sequence). The CDR3 totals 16 residues. In DNA, the CDR3 is TGCAGTGCTAGACCAGCGGGGGGACCTACCAAAAACATTCAGTACTTC. Encoded protein: CSARPAGGPTKNIQYF.